These 17 T cell receptor beta chains were all obtained from the same sample, sequenced in a study of blood T cell repertoires in COVID-19. TCRdb keeps only in-frame clones here, not all; method: immunoSEQ multiplex PCR. The data show over 250,000 clones, about 87% seen once. The specimen was peripheral blood. The source is a woman in her thirties or forties who had recovered from COVID-19.

This clone has just a few counts. The chain is built from TRBV3-1 (or the pseudogene TRBV3-2) and TRBJ2-5, with 11 bases matching TRBD2. The CDR3 contains 16 residues. Trimming at V came to 5 bases and at J to 5 bases, leaving 10 bases not matched to a gene. Germline CDR1 and CDR2: LGHDT and YNNKEL (reference sequence). The CDR3 DNA is TGTGCCAGCAGCTTTAGCGGGGGGGTGTTCGGGGAGACCCAGTACTTC. It encodes CASSFSGGVFGETQYF.

The V and J genes are TRBV27 and TRBJ2-5; 8 bases are a match to TRBD2. The V and J ends lost 6 bases and 4 bases, in that order; junction bases with no gene match: 10. This CDR3 comprises 15 residues. Looked up from germline, CDR1 is MNHEY and CDR2 is SMNVEV (reference sequence). The CDR3, as DNA: TGTGCCAGCAGCCGGCCGGGGGGGAACTTAGAGACCCAGTACTTC. It yields the protein CASSRPGGNLETQYF.

The V gene is TRBV19, the J gene TRBJ1-6, with TRBD1 identical over 9 bases. CDR3 length: 17 residues. Trimming cost V 3 bases and J 7 bases; bases outside gene matches: 10. CDR1 LNHDA and CDR2 SQIVND come from the germline V gene (reference sequence). The CDR3 nucleotides read TGTGCCAGTAGTATCGGAGGGACAGGGAAGAGCAATTCACCCCTCCACTTT. Translating gives CASSIGGTGKSNSPLHF.

The J gene is TRBJ2-3, the V gene TRBV7-9; D perhaps matches TRBD1 (6 bases). Germline CDR1 SEHNR, CDR2 FQNEAQ (reference sequence). CDR3 length equals 16 residues. V lost 5 bases and J lost 0, with 15 bases in between. The CDR3 DNA reads TGTGCCAGCAGCCGCCCGGACAGTACTAGCACAGATACGCAGTATTTT. It specifies CASSRPDSTSTDTQYF.

J is TRBJ1-2 and V is TRBV6-1; D is perhaps TRBD1 (6 bases). V gave up 0 bases and J gave up 5 bases, with 10 bases separating them. The CDR3 has 14 residues. Germline loops: CDR1 MNHNS, CDR2 SASEGT. The CDR3 reads CASSEAQGRYGYTF. The CDR3 nucleotides read TGTGCCAGCAGTGAAGCGCAGGGGCGGTATGGCTACACCTTC.

The V and J genes are TRBV7-8 and TRBJ2-5; 12 bases match TRBD2. After removal of 4 bases from V and 4 bases from J, the junction contained 7 bases not matched to a gene. CDR1 SGHVS and CDR2 FQNEAQ come from the germline V gene. There are 16 residues in the CDR3. The CDR3 nucleotides are TGTGCCAGCAGCTCGCTAGCGGGGGGGAGGGCAGAGACCCAGTACTTC. Its translation: CASSSLAGGRAETQYF.

This clone was seen only once. Additional DNA sequences in this sample encode the identical CDR3. The DNA for the CDR3 is TGCGCCAGCAGCTTGGCAGGGTCCTACGAGCAGTACTTC. Translating gives CASSLAGSYEQYF. The V gene is TRBV5-1, the J gene TRBJ2-7; D might be TRBD1 (5 bases). The CDR3 sequence is 13 residues long. Germline CDR1 is SGHRS and CDR2 is YFSETQ. Trimming stripped 0 bases from V and 1 base from J, with 5 bases between.

The V call is TRBV5-1, the J call TRBJ1-1; the D gene is possibly TRBD1 (5 bases). Per the germline V gene, CDR1 is SGHRS and CDR2 is YFSETQ. V was pared by 4 bases and J by 7 bases, with 14 bases between. The CDR3 spans 13 residues. The CDR3 DNA reads as TGCGCCAGCAGCCTAATCTCGGGGGGTGAAGCTTTCTTT. This codes for CASSLISGGEAFF.

Written as DNA, the CDR3 is TGTGCCAGCAGCTTAATAGCGGGGGGGGACTACGAGCAGTACTTC. It translates to CASSLIAGGDYEQYF. The V gene is TRBV7-9, the J gene TRBJ2-7; TRBD2 agrees at 11 bases. Losses at the gene ends were 2 bases for V and 3 bases for J; bases not matched to a gene: 3. This CDR3 is 15 amino acids long. Per the germline V gene, CDR1 is SEHNR and CDR2 is FQNEAQ (reference sequence).

A single count supports this clone. The V gene is TRBV4-3, the J gene TRBJ2-7; D might be TRBD1 (6 bases). Between the trimmed V and J ends, which lost 0 bases and 3 bases, there was a span of 9 bases. The CDR3 is 14 residues long. Germline lookup yields CDR1 LGHNA and CDR2 YSLEER. Written as DNA, the CDR3 is TGCGCCAGCAGCCAAGAAGGCAGGGGCTACGAGCAGTACTTC. Its protein product is CASSQEGRGYEQYF.

The rearrangement links TRBV3-1 (or the pseudogene TRBV3-2) to TRBJ1-4, with 11 bases matching TRBD1. V was clipped by 6 bases and J by 3 bases; unmatched bases: 9. Germline CDR1 and CDR2: LGHDT and YNNKEL (reference sequence). The CDR3 contains 17 residues. CDR3 nucleotide sequence: TGTGCCAGCAGTCCCGGGACAGGGGGTCGAGCTAATGAAAAACTGTTTTTT. As protein: CASSPGTGGRANEKLFF.

V and J are TRBV6-6 and TRBJ1-6; 8 positions match TRBD1. There are 15 residues in the CDR3. CDR1 MNHNY and CDR2 SVGAGI come from the germline V gene (reference sequence). The V and J ends lost 5 bases and 4 bases, in that order; junction bases with no gene match: 4. CDR3: CASSPDRGYNSPLHF. The CDR3, as DNA: TGTGCCAGCAGTCCAGACAGGGGATATAATTCACCCCTCCACTTT.

The genes are TRBV7-6 and TRBJ2-3, with a possible D match to TRBD2 (6 bases). Germline V gene sequence: CDR1 SGHVS, CDR2 FNYEAQ. Trimming stripped 5 bases from V and 7 bases from J, with 19 bases between. CDR3 size: 15 residues. The chain's CDR3 is CASSEGLSEFHTQYF. The CDR3 nucleotides read TGTGCCAGCAGCGAGGGACTTTCTGAGTTTCATACGCAGTATTTT.

The chain couples TRBV7-3 to TRBJ2-5; the D gene is possibly TRBD2 (5 bases). CDR1 is SGHTA and CDR2 is FQGTGA in the germline V gene. Trimming shortened V by 5 bases and J by 1 base, and 14 bases separated the two germline ends. This CDR3 comprises 15 residues. The CDR3 nucleotides are TGTGCCAGCAGCCCCGACGGGGTAGGCCAAGAGACCCAGTACTTC. It codes for CASSPDGVGQETQYF.

J is TRBJ1-2 and V is TRBV9, with 8 bases aligning to TRBD1. This CDR3 is built from 14 residues. After removal of 0 bases from V and 6 bases from J, the junction contained 4 bases not matched to a gene. The germline CDR1 and CDR2 sequences are SGDLS and YYNGEE. CDR3 in DNA: TGTGCCAGCAGCGTAGCAGACAGGGGAGATGGCTACACCTTC. This codes for CASSVADRGDGYTF.

This chain connects TRBV18 to TRBJ2-5, with a possible D match to TRBD1 (6 bases). CDR1 and CDR2 (germline): KGHSH, LQKENI. The V gene lost 5 bases and the J gene lost 4 bases, with 11 bases spanning the gap. CDR3 length: 13 amino acids. The CDR3 is CASSSGAGETQYF. Here the CDR3 DNA reads TGTGCCAGCTCATCAGGGGCAGGAGAGACCCAGTACTTC.

To note about this clone: The sample has other DNA sequences that encode this CDR3 too. The CDR3 nucleotides are TGCGCCAGCAGCTTGCAGGGCGGGAACACTGAAGCTTTCTTT. This gives the protein CASSLQGGNTEAFF. The chain links TRBV5-1 to TRBJ1-1; TRBD1 might be the D (5 bases). Deletions cut 1 base from V and 1 base from J, with 8 bases between. The germline V gene encodes CDR1 SGHRS and CDR2 YFSETQ. CDR3 length equals 14 residues.